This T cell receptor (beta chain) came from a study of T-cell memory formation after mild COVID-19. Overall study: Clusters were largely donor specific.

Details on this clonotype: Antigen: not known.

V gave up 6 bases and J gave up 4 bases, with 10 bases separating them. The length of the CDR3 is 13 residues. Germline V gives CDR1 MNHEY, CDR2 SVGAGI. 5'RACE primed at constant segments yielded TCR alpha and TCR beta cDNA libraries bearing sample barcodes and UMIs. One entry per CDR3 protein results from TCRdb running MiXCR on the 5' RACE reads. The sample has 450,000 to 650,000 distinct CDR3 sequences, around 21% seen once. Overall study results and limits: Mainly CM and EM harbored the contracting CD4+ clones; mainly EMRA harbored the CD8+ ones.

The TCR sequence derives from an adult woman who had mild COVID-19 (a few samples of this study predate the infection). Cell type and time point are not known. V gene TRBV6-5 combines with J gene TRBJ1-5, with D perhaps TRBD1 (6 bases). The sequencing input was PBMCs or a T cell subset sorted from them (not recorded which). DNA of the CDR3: TGTGCCAGCAGGTGGACAGAGAATCAGCCCCAGCATTTT. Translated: CASRWTENQPQHF.